Reported below is one T cell receptor (beta chain). This clone was seen a handful of times. Its cognate antigen has yet to be identified. No much larger clone exists at a distance of one base, and base qualities are not known. Patients with a history of autoimmune disease or receiving systemic immunosuppression were excluded from the trial. Peripheral blood for TCR sequencing was drawn from every dose cohort at baseline, at cycle 4 day 1 and at cycle 7 day 1. Samples were obtained from an open-label, multicenter, first-in-human phase I dose-escalation trial of ivuxolimab. Adults with locally advanced or metastatic melanoma, renal cell, hepatocellular, or head and neck squamous cell carcinoma were enrolled in the trial. Before TCR sequencing, CD4+ T cells and CD8+ T cells from peripheral blood were sorted into separate populations. Genomic DNA was extracted from sorted cells for sequencing of the TCRbeta CDR3 region. TCRbeta CDR3 regions were sequenced using the immunoSEQ Assay. This is the immuneACCESS table as TCRdb keeps it, with only in-frame sequences that have V and J called. A part of the clones is gone; compared with another copy, unresolved V genes explain less than half, and the rest is unexplained. In this sample the table shows tens of thousands of clones, about 80% of which occur a single time. Of the sample, under 8.5% falls within the top ten clones.

The data were obtained in a study of OX40 agonist ivuxolimab in advanced cancers. Describing the broader study: Ivuxolimab was an agonistic, fully human IgG2 monoclonal antibody directed against OX40 (CD134), a costimulatory receptor. Intravenous ivuxolimab was administered to patients every 2 weeks at six dose levels: 0.01, 0.1, 0.3, 1.5, 3 and 10 mg/kg. Among the roughly 52 dose-escalation patients, some 19 had hepatocellular carcinoma, 15 melanoma, 9 renal cell carcinoma and 9 head and neck cancer. In the dose-escalation cohort, around four fifths of patients were male, and the mean age was around 60 years, with a range of about 23 to 85. Patients were allowed to have had prior anti-PD-1, anti-PD-L1 or anti-CTLA-4 therapy, and around two fifths of the dose-escalation patients had been treated with checkpoint inhibitors. Partial responses were achieved by three dose-escalation patients, of whom one had hepatocellular carcinoma and two had cutaneous melanoma. The purpose of peripheral TCRbeta sequencing was to test whether ivuxolimab changed TCR sequence diversity and led to clonal T-cell expansion. The monotherapy dose-escalation portion (N of about 49 patients) of the phase I ivuxolimab trial is reported in the paper. Broad study findings and their caveats: At doses of 0.1 to 3.0 mg/kg, clonal expansion of both CD4+ and CD8+ T cells in blood was seen between baseline and week 6. Low levels of normalized T-cell clonal expansion were also shown by some nonresponding patients. Which antigens the clonally expanded peripheral T cells were specific for was not determined. After ivuxolimab, CD8+ T cells had more expanded clones than CD4+ T cells on average. In the 0.1-3.0 mg/kg groups, partial responders were among the patients with the lowest normalized peripheral clonal expansion, particularly in CD8+ T cells.

The germline V gene (reference sequence) provides CDR1 SEHNR and CDR2 FQNEAQ. V and J are truncated by 3 bases and 8 bases respectively, leaving an intervening sequence of 11 bases. The CDR3 has 14 amino acids, counting the end cysteine and phenylalanine. Only the CDR3 DNA stays, 42 bases, in frame from base 1. This clonotype was obtained from an adult with an advanced solid tumor such as melanoma, head and neck, liver or kidney cancer. Sequencing used CD4+ or CD8+ T cells sorted from blood, obtained in a trial of the OX40 agonist ivuxolimab. The chain is encoded by TRBV7-9 joined to TRBJ1-6; the D gene assignment is ambiguous. The CDR3 here reads CASSFSGNDSPLHF. The sequenced DNA is TGTGCCAGCAGCTTTTCCGGGAACGATTCACCCCTCCACTTT.